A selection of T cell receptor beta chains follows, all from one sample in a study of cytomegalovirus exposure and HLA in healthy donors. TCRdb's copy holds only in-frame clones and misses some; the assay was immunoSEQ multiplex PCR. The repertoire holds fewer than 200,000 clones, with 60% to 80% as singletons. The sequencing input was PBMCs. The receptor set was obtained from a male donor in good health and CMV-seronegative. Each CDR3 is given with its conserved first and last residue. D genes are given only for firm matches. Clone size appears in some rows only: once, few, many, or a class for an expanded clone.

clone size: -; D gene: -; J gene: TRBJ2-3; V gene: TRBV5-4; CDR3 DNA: TGTGCCAGCACGAGGGGGAGTGGCACAGATACGCAGTATTTT; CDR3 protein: CASTRGSGTDTQYF
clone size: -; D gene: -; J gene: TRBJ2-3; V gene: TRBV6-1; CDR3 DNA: TGTGCCAGCAGCGCAGGGGGGTGGACAGATACGCAGTATTTT; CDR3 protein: CASSAGGWTDTQYF
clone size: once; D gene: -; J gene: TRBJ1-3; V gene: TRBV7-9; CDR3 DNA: TGTTCCAGCAGCTTAGTCGCGGGGCTGGCGGGAAACACCATATATTTT; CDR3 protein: CSSSLVAGLAGNTIYF
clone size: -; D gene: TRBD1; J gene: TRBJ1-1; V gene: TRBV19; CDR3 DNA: TGTGCCAGTCTCCGAGGGGGCATCGGCACTGAAGCTTTCTTT; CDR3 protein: CASLRGGIGTEAFF
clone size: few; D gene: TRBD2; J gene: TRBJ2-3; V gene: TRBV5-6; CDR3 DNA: TGTGCCAGCATTCGGCGGGGGATCGAACCAGATACGCAGTATTTT; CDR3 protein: CASIRRGIEPDTQYF
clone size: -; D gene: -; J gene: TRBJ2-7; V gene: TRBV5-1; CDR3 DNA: TGCGCCAGCAGCTTGGCCATGGGTTCTCGGGGATACGAGCAGTACTTC; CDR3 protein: CASSLAMGSRGYEQYF
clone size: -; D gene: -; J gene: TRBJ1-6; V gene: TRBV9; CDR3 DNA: TGTGCCAGCAGCGCCCAAGGAGGGATTGGTTCACCCCTCCACTTT; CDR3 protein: CASSAQGGIGSPLHF
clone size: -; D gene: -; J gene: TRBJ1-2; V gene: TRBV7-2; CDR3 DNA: TGTGCCAGCAGCCCAATGGGAGGGACGAACTATGGCTACACCTTC; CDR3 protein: CASSPMGGTNYGYTF
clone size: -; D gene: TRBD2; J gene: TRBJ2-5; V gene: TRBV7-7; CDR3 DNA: TGTGCCAGCAGCTTCGGACTAGCGTCGGGAGAGACCCAGTACTTC; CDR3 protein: CASSFGLASGETQYF
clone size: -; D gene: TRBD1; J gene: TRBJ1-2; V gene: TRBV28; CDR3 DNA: TGTGCCAGCAGGACAGGGGACCGTAACTATGGCTACACCTTC; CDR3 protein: CASRTGDRNYGYTF
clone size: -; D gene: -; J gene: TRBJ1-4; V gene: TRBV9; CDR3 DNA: TGTGCCAGCAGCACGAGCCAGGGTAGCGGTGAAAAACTGTTTTTT; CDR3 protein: CASSTSQGSGEKLFF